Following are 4 T cell receptor beta chains from one sample sequenced in a study of blood T cell repertoires in COVID-19. The protocol was immunoSEQ multiplex PCR, while the TCRdb copy is restricted to in-frame clones and leaves out a portion. The sample consists of 55,000 to 75,000 clones, just under 80% of them appearing once. Material for sequencing was peripheral blood. All receptors derive from a human donor in a cohort sampled during active COVID-19.

The chain uses TRBV6-2 or TRBV6-3 and TRBJ2-7, with 7 bases fitting TRBD1. There are 15 residues in the CDR3. V lost 3 bases to trimming and J lost 4 bases; unmatched junction nucleotides: 9. CDR1 and CDR2 (germline): MNHEY, SVGEGT. This CDR3 is CASSYAGTANYEQYF. The CDR3 DNA reads as TGTGCCAGCAGTTATGCCGGGACAGCTAATTACGAGCAGTACTTC.

This clone came up a few times. This chain uses TRBV3-1 (or the pseudogene TRBV3-2) with TRBJ2-7, with D tentatively TRBD1 (6 bases). Germline values: CDR1 LGHDT, CDR2 YNNKEL (reference sequence). Trimming left V 2 bases short and J 5 bases short, with 10 bases between. The CDR3 length is 13 residues. This chain's CDR3 is CASSQNRVHEQYF. The CDR3, as DNA: TGTGCCAGCAGCCAAAACAGGGTCCACGAGCAGTACTTC.

The V gene is TRBV9, the J gene TRBJ2-3; D call uncertain. Germline CDR1 is SGDLS and CDR2 is YYNGEE. V was shortened by 4 bases and J by 6 bases, with 18 bases between the two germline ends. The length of the CDR3 is 15 residues. This CDR3 is CASSPQSSHTDTQYF. The CDR3 DNA sequence: TGTGCCAGCAGCCCACAGTCATCACACACGGATACGCAGTATTTT.

The rearrangement links TRBV27 to TRBJ2-1; 8 positions match TRBD1. Germline CDR1 MNHEY, CDR2 SMNVEV (reference sequence). The CDR3 is 15 residues long. Trimming at V came to 6 bases and at J to 1 base, leaving 5 bases not matched to a gene. This CDR3 reads CASSKGQGSYNEQFF. CDR3 coding DNA: TGTGCCAGCAGCAAAGGACAGGGATCCTACAATGAGCAGTTCTTC.